This T cell receptor (beta chain) is from a study of identical twins. General study findings and limits: Surplus twin overlap in beta out-of-frame sequences was less pronounced. Insertions were reduced in abundant cord blood beta clonotypes but not in memory repertoires.

Donors uniformly comprised healthy Caucasians. It was template switching that added a universal primer site, and there were unique molecular identifiers on the cDNA. Via MiXCR, TCRdb re-called the 5' RACE reads, giving one row per CDR3 protein. This table has 1.5 million to 2 million distinct CDR3 sequences, 32% appearing once. Per germline, CDR1 LNHNV and CDR2 YYDKDF (reference sequence). The CDR3 runs 14 residues. Deletions cut 0 bases from V and 11 bases from J, with 16 bases between. Remarks on this clonotype: Its antigen is not known.

Sequencing used cord blood. The sequence was collected from a newborn girl in good health. The J gene is TRBJ2-5, the V gene TRBV15; D tentatively reads TRBD1 or TRBD2 (5 bases each). The CDR3: CATSRDPGNTGQYF. Here the CDR3 DNA reads TGTGCCACCAGCAGAGACCCAGGGAATACGGGGCAGTACTTC.